This T cell receptor (beta chain) was identified during a study of T-cell reconstitution after alpha-beta-depleted transplantation in children. Library preparation (for TCRbeta) was performed with unique molecular identifiers. MiXCR, applied by TCRdb to the PCR reads, yields one record per CDR3 protein. The sample comprises hundreds of thousands of distinct CDR3 sequences, around 10% of which are singletons, and less than 8% rests with the top ten. This CDR3 contains 13 residues. V was pared by 4 bases and J by 5 bases, with 14 bases between. Germline V lookup: CDR1 SQVTM, CDR2 ANQGSEA. This sequence originates from a human donor who donated a stem cell graft to a child with acute lymphoblastic leukemia. The input for sequencing was PBMCs from the stem cell graft donor, taken from the stem cell graft. The chain has TRBV29-1 and TRBJ1-2, with D maybe TRBD1 (6 bases). Written as DNA, the CDR3 is TGCAGCGTTGGGGGGGGGACAAGTTATGGCTACACCTTC. The encoded protein is CSVGGGTSYGYTF.